The 17 T cell receptor beta chains below were found in one sample sequenced in a study of spatial heterogeneity in lung cancer. Described time point: sample taken at primary tumor resection. The authors sequenced whole RNA from tumor, nontumor lung or frozen PBMC without sorting. TCRdb reprocessed the 5' RACE reads via MiXCR and lists one record per CDR3 protein. The repertoire holds approximately 44,000 distinct CDR3 sequences, with roughly 13% as singletons. Sequenced material: PBMCs, taken at surgery. The receptors were gathered from a male donor with early-stage non-small cell lung cancer.

The sample holds a few counts of this clonotype. This chain connects TRBV10-3 to TRBJ2-7; the match to TRBD1 covers 7 bases. The germline gives CDR1 ENHRY, CDR2 SYGVKD. The CDR3 consists of 13 residues. V was clipped by 6 bases and J by 1 base; unmatched bases: 3. CDR3 in amino acids: CAIRETGSYEQYF. The DNA for the CDR3 is TGTGCCATCAGAGAGACAGGGTCCTACGAGCAGTACTTC.

The chain is built from TRBV7-2 and TRBJ1-1, with D tentatively TRBD1 (6 bases). V was clipped by 2 bases and J by 5 bases, with 15 bases between them. The CDR3 runs 15 residues. Germline loops: CDR1 SGHTA, CDR2 FQGNSA. The CDR3 spells CASSLPPTGMTEAFF. In nucleotides, the CDR3 is TGTGCCAGCAGCTTACCCCCTACAGGGATGACTGAAGCTTTCTTT.

The chain recombines TRBV7-9 with TRBJ1-4, with TRBD1 matching 8 bases. V lost 6 bases to trimming and J lost 8 bases; unmatched junction nucleotides: 8. Per the germline V gene, CDR1 is SEHNR and CDR2 is FQNEAQ (reference sequence). The length of the CDR3 is 14 residues. The CDR3 reads CASSSRQGFEKLFF. The CDR3 nucleotides are TGTGCCAGCAGTTCCAGACAGGGGTTCGAAAAACTGTTTTTT.

The rearrangement joins TRBV5-1 to TRBJ1-1; D possibly corresponds to TRBD1 (6 bases). CDR3 length: 13 residues. V lost 7 bases and J 7 bases, leaving 17 bases between the germline ends. Per germline, CDR1 SGHRS and CDR2 YFSETQ. The CDR3 reads CASSFDRLDEAFF. CDR3 sequence (DNA): TGCGCCAGCTCCTTTGACAGGTTGGATGAAGCTTTCTTT.

This clonotype came up a few times. V is TRBV20-1 and J is TRBJ2-2; 13 nucleotides agree with TRBD2. J was trimmed by 7 bases and V by 6 bases; bases with no gene match: 8. The CDR3 is made up of 15 amino acids. From germline, CDR1 is DFQATT and CDR2 SNEGSKA (reference sequence). DNA for the CDR3: TGCAGTGCCCGGACTAGCGGGAGACTCAGCGGGGAGCTGTTTTTT. As protein: CSARTSGRLSGELFF.

This clonotype was found many times. The rearrangement links TRBV7-3 to TRBJ2-3; no reliable D call. Germline V gene sequence: CDR1 SGHTA, CDR2 FQGTGA. V was cut by 3 bases and J by 4 bases, with 8 bases left in between. The CDR3 consists of 13 residues. The CDR3 DNA reads as TGTGCCAGCAGCTTGTTTCGAGCAGATACGCAGTATTTT. It translates to CASSLFRADTQYF.

The chain combines TRBV9 with TRBJ2-3; 8 nucleotides line up with TRBD2. The CDR3 spans 16 residues. V trimming: 2 bases; J trimming: 4 bases; junction bases outside the gene matches: 9. CDR1 SGDLS and CDR2 YYNGEE come from the germline V gene. This chain's CDR3 is CASSVGAGVGADTQYF. The DNA of the CDR3 is TGTGCCAGCAGCGTCGGAGCGGGAGTGGGGGCAGATACGCAGTATTTT.

This clonotype was detected only a few times. V and J are TRBV5-4 and TRBJ2-1, with 11 bases fitting TRBD2. Per germline, CDR1 SGHNT and CDR2 YYREEE (reference sequence). The CDR3 spans 14 residues. Unmatched junction bases numbered 8, after V lost 0 bases and J lost 15 bases. The CDR3 region is CASSLVLAGGRRFF. In DNA, the CDR3 is TGTGCCAGCAGCTTGGTTCTAGCGGGGGGCCGTCGGTTCTTC. Combining the CDR3 with reference TRBV5-4 and TRBJ2-1 gives the whole variable domain ETGVTQSPTHLIKTRGQQVTLRCSSQSGHNTVSWYQQALGQGPQFIFQYYREEENGRGNFPPRFSGLQFPNYSSELNVNALELDDSALYLCASSLVLAGGRRFFGPGTRLTVL.

This chain joins TRBV4-2 and TRBJ2-2, with D unclear. This CDR3 spans 13 amino acids. The ends were cut back, 0 bases at V and 6 bases at J, with 5 bases in the middle. Germline V CDR1 and CDR2: LGHNA, YNFKEQ. The CDR3 DNA reads TGTGCCAGCAGCCAAGAATACTCCGGGGAGCTGTTTTTT. This translates into CASSQEYSGELFF.

The rearrangement uses TRBV7-2 and TRBJ1-1; D perhaps matches TRBD1 (5 bases). Trimming removed 3 bases from V and 3 bases from J, with 8 bases in between. Germline lookup yields CDR1 SGHTA and CDR2 FQGNSA. The CDR3 has 13 amino acids. For the CDR3, the DNA is TGTGCCAGCAGCTTTTCGGGGGACACTGAAGCTTTCTTT. It codes for CASSFSGDTEAFF.

This clonotype was counted ten times or more. V and J are TRBV6-5 and TRBJ2-3, with D maybe TRBD1 (6 bases). The V and J ends lost 7 bases and 4 bases respectively, with 15 bases between them. Germline CDR1 reads MNHEY; CDR2 reads SVGAGI. The CDR3 contains 14 residues. The CDR3 bases are TGTGCCAGCAATAGGGGGAGATTATCAGATACGCAGTATTTT. Translating gives CASNRGRLSDTQYF.

The V and J genes are TRBV20-1 and TRBJ1-2, with 7 bases lining up with TRBD1. CDR3 length: 11 amino acids. CDR1 DFQATT and CDR2 SNEGSKA come from the germline V gene (reference sequence). The CDR3: CSGTGADGYTF. The CDR3 DNA follows: TGCAGCGGAACAGGGGCGGATGGCTACACCTTC.

This clonotype was observed at least ten times. The CDR3 nucleotides are TGCGCCAGCAGCCAAGTCAGTTATGGCTACACCTTC. Its protein is CASSQVSYGYTF. This sequence joins TRBV4-1 and TRBJ1-2; no firm D call. This CDR3 is built from 12 residues. CDR1 and CDR2 (germline): MGHRA, YSYEKL. The V gene lost 1 base and the J gene lost 5 bases, with 5 bases spanning the gap.

This clonotype was seen a few times. The chain joins TRBV2 to TRBJ1-1; TRBD1 agrees at 9 bases. This CDR3 has 14 amino acids. Germline V gene sequence: CDR1 SNHLY, CDR2 FYNNEI. V trimming: 6 bases; J trimming: 1 base; junction bases outside the gene matches: 3. The CDR3 sequence is CASRETGGNTEAFF. For the CDR3, the DNA is TGTGCCAGCAGAGAGACAGGGGGGAACACTGAAGCTTTCTTT.

This clonotype has just a few counts. The junction shows a germline mismatch at one end, possibly a read error. The chain employs TRBV7-7 and TRBJ2-3; either TRBD1 or TRBD2 may fit D (5 bases each). The CDR3 covers 13 residues. Germline CDR1 and CDR2: SSHAT and FNYEAQ (reference sequence). The CDR3 reads CASSRDQGDTQYF. Here the CDR3 DNA reads TGTGCTAGCAGCAGGGACCAGGGAGATACGCAGTATTTT.

The V call is TRBV2, the J call TRBJ2-3; 7 nucleotides line up with TRBD2. The CDR3 is made up of 15 amino acids. From germline, CDR1 is SNHLY and CDR2 FYNNEI. The V and J ends lost 6 bases and 2 bases, in that order; junction bases with no gene match: 8. This CDR3 reads CASRGTSEYTDTQYF. The CDR3 DNA is TGTGCCAGCAGAGGTACTAGCGAGTACACAGATACGCAGTATTTT.

The J gene is TRBJ2-7, the V gene TRBV2; the match to TRBD1 covers 8 bases. The V gene's germline CDR1 is SNHLY and CDR2 FYNNEI. The CDR3 length is 13 residues. V lost 8 bases to trimming and J lost 2 bases; unmatched junction nucleotides: 5. The CDR3 coding sequence is TGTGCCAGCTCGGGACAGGTCCCCTACGAGCAGTACTTC. It yields the protein CASSGQVPYEQYF.